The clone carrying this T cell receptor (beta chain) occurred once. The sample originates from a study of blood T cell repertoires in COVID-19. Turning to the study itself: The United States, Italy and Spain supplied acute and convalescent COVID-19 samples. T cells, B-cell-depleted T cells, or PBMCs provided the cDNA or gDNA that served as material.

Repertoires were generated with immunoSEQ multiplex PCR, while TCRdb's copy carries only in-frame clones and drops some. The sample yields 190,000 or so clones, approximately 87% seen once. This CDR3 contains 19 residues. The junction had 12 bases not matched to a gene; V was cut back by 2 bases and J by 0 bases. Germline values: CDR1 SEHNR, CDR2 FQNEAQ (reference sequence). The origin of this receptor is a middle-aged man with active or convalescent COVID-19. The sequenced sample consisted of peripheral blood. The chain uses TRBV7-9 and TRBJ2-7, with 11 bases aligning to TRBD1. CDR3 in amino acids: CASSLSRTGGFGSSYEQYF. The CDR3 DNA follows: TGTGCCAGCAGCTTATCAAGGACAGGGGGCTTCGGGAGCTCCTACGAGCAGTACTTC.